The 24 T cell receptor beta chains below all came from one sample that was sequenced in a study of CD8+CD57+ T cells in acquired aplastic anemia. All sequencing subjects had displayed CD8+CD57+ cell expansion on flow cytometry. Investigators profiled TCR beta VDJ and CDR3 from genomic DNA template. TCRdb redid the calling of the reads with MiXCR, one entry per CDR3 protein. The table includes more than 95,000 distinct CDR3 sequences, approximately 36% detected once. Sequenced: sorted CD4+, CD8+, or CD8+CD57+ T cells (not recorded which) from PBMCs. The receptors were gathered from a human donor with aplastic anemia.

Note on this clonotype: Here the CDR3 omits its conserved ending phenylalanine or tryptophan, so a read error is the likely source. No DNA is shown, since the ends of the CDR3 on it are uncertain; the CDR3 is the one TCRdb lists. The chain combines TRBV12-5 with TRBJ2-1; the DNA was not used to check the table's D call, TRBD1. With termini counted, the CDR3 has 8 amino acids. Germline CDR1 is LGHNT and CDR2 is FRNRAP. The CDR3 protein is CASGLVIP.

With regard to this clonotype: Since a much larger clone is just one base distant, this may be a read error. The chain uses TRBV11-2 and TRBJ1-1; the D gene is possibly TRBD1 (5 bases). Germline V gene sequence: CDR1 SGHAT, CDR2 FQNNGV. This CDR3 is built from 16 residues. The CDR3 loop is CTSSLTDSSYGTEAFF. CDR3 DNA sequence: TGTACCAGCAGCTTAACCGACAGCTCCTATGGCACTGAAGCTTTCTTT.

This clonotype was picked up many times. The chain couples TRBV10-2 to TRBJ2-1; 8 bases are a match to TRBD1. The CDR3 is 15 residues long. In germline, CDR1 is WSHSY, CDR2 SAAADI. V dropped 4 bases and J dropped 0; count of bases not matched to a gene: 2. The CDR3 region is CASSARGLSYNEQFF. In nucleotides, the CDR3 is TGCGCCAGCAGTGCCAGGGGGCTCTCCTACAATGAGCAGTTCTTC.

This clonotype has only one observation. The chain links TRBV19 to TRBJ2-1, with 8 bases that match TRBD1. This CDR3 is built from 14 residues. CDR1 is LNHDA and CDR2 is SQIVND in the germline V gene (reference sequence). With 6 bases clipped from V and 7 bases from J, the junction kept 8 bases outside the gene matches. CDR3 bases: TGTGCCAGTAGACCGGGACAGGTTTCGAATGAGCAGTTCTTC. Encoded protein: CASRPGQVSNEQFF.

This clonotype was seen at least ten times. CDR3 amino acids: CASTKGGGVLNEQYF. The CDR3 DNA follows: TGTGCCAGCACCAAAGGCGGGGGCGTTCTTAACGAGCAGTACTTC. The gene calls are TRBV6-2 or TRBV6-3 and TRBJ2-7, with a possible D match to TRBD2 (7 bases). CDR3 size: 15 residues. With 7 bases removed from V and 5 bases from J, the gap between germline ends came to 21 bases. Germline V gene data show CDR1 as MNHEY and CDR2 as SVGEGT.

This chain uses TRBV25-1 with TRBJ2-3; 8 bases agree with TRBD2. The junction had 11 bases not matched to a gene; V was cut back by 5 bases and J by 4 bases. The CDR3 loop spans 16 amino acids. Germline CDR1 and CDR2: MGHDK and SYGVNS. The CDR3 spells CASSNSAGREADTQYF. The CDR3 DNA sequence: TGTGCCAGCAGTAATTCGGCTGGGCGGGAGGCAGATACGCAGTATTTT.

The rearrangement links TRBV9 to TRBJ1-2; 10 bases map to TRBD1. This CDR3 comprises 15 residues. The junction had 5 bases not matched to a gene; V was cut back by 2 bases and J by 4 bases. Looked up from germline, CDR1 is SGDLS and CDR2 is YYNGEE. The CDR3: CASSVTTGGGYGYTF. The CDR3 coding sequence is TGTGCCAGCAGCGTCACGACAGGGGGCGGCTATGGCTACACCTTC.

The chain is built from TRBV20-1 and TRBJ2-7; D may be TRBD1 or TRBD2 (6 bases each). The CDR3 runs 15 residues. Germline CDR1 and CDR2: DFQATT and SNEGSKA (reference sequence). V lost 2 bases, J lost 4 bases, and 18 bases lay in between. The CDR3 DNA is TGCAGTGCTAGAAGGGGGGCCGGGACCGAATACGAGCAGTACTTC. Translated, it gives CSARRGAGTEYEQYF.

A note on this clonotype: This clone may be a read error of a much larger clone one base away. The conserved phenylalanine or tryptophan is not found at the CDR3 terminus, so this likely reflects a read error. The rearrangement joins TRBV6-1 to TRBJ2-7; 10 bases are shared with TRBD1. The CDR3 length is 15 residues. The V segment lost 4 bases and the J segment 3 bases; nucleotides outside the gene matches: 6. Germline CDR1 MNHNS, CDR2 SASEGT. The chain's CDR3 is CASSAWTGGVYEQYL. CDR3 DNA: TGTGCCAGCAGTGCCTGGACAGGGGGTGTCTACGAGCAGTACCTC.

V is TRBV12-3 or TRBV12-4 and J is TRBJ1-4; 10 positions agree with TRBD1. V was pared by 6 bases and J by 7 bases, with 8 bases of the junction left unmatched. The CDR3 runs to 15 residues. CDR3 loop: CASSRGQGGGEKLFF. CDR3 nucleotides: TGTGCCAGCAGCCGCGGACAGGGGGGGGGTGAAAAACTGTTTTTT.

In its sample, this clonotype was seen many times. This sequence joins TRBV6-2 or TRBV6-3 and TRBJ1-6; D is possibly TRBD1 (6 bases). There are 14 residues in the CDR3. V was cut by 7 bases and J by 9 bases, with 16 bases left in between. Germline V gene lookup returns CDR1 MNHEY and CDR2 SVGEGT. The CDR3 nucleotides read TGTGCCAGCAATTCCAGGGGAGGGACTTCACCCCTCCACTTT. This codes for CASNSRGGTSPLHF.

This rearrangement joins TRBV6-2 or TRBV6-3 to TRBJ2-2, with 8 bases aligning to TRBD1. The germline gives CDR1 MNHEY, CDR2 SVGEGT. The CDR3 loop spans 16 amino acids. V lost 6 bases and J lost 3; bases outside the gene matches: 9. The chain's CDR3 is CASSPLRDRYTGELFF. The CDR3 DNA sequence: TGTGCCAGCAGCCCTCTACGGGACAGGTACACCGGGGAGCTGTTTTTT.

This clonotype was counted ten times or more. J is TRBJ2-7 and V is TRBV4-2, with 7 bases that match TRBD1. CDR3 size: 15 residues. V trimming: 4 bases; J trimming: 0 bases; junction bases outside the gene matches: 6. The germline V gene encodes CDR1 LGHNA and CDR2 YNFKEQ. For the CDR3, the DNA is TGTGCCAGCAGCCGCGTCTGGGACAGCTCCTACGAGCAGTACGTC. It is translated as CASSRVWDSSYEQYV.

The chain is built from TRBV29-1 and TRBJ1-2; 11 bases fit TRBD1. This CDR3 spans 14 amino acids. Germline CDR1 SQVTM, CDR2 ANQGSEA. J was trimmed by 4 bases and V by 4 bases; bases with no gene match: 5. This CDR3 is CSVAGTGGFYGYTF. The CDR3 DNA follows: TGCAGCGTTGCCGGGACAGGGGGGTTCTATGGCTACACCTTC.

This clonotype was seen ten or more times. The chain couples TRBV5-1 to TRBJ2-2; no reliable D call. The CDR3 has 15 residues. Looked up from germline, CDR1 is SGHRS and CDR2 is YFSETQ. V was shortened by 1 base and J by 5 bases, with 12 bases between the two germline ends. DNA of the CDR3: TGCGCCAGCAGCTTGCAGGCCGGAGAAACCGGGGAGCTGTTTTTT. Translating gives CASSLQAGETGELFF.

This clonotype was counted at least ten times. V gene TRBV30 combines with J gene TRBJ2-5; a weak D match, TRBD1 (6 bases). The CDR3 has 14 amino acids. Trimming cost V 4 bases and J 2 bases, with 14 bases left between them. Germline CDR1 GTSNPN, CDR2 SVGIG (reference sequence). This CDR3 is CAWIGGRSQETQYF. DNA of the CDR3: TGTGCCTGGATTGGGGGCAGGTCGCAAGAGACCCAGTACTTC. Supplemented by reference TRBV30 and TRBJ2-5, the full variable domain reads SQTIHQWPATLVQPVGSPLSLECTVEGTSNPNLYWYRQAAGRGLQLLFYSVGIGQISSEVPQNLSASRPQDRQFILSSKKLLLSDSGFYLCAWIGGRSQETQYFGPGTRLLVL.

This clonotype showed up many times. V usage is TRBV20-1 and J usage is TRBJ1-1; unclear D gene. The V gene's germline CDR1 is DFQATT and CDR2 SNEGSKA (reference sequence). The CDR3 is made up of 12 amino acids. Deletions cut 5 bases from V and 4 bases from J, with 11 bases between. The CDR3 DNA reads TGCAGTGCTGTACCCCTTCTCACTGAAGCTTTCTTT. This gives the protein CSAVPLLTEAFF.

This clonotype was found a few times. The V and J genes are TRBV6-5 and TRBJ1-1; 9 bases are a match to TRBD1. Germline trimming cut 0 bases from V and 4 bases from J; bases unmatched to any gene: 6. The germline V gene has CDR1 MNHEY and CDR2 SVGAGI. This CDR3 is 16 amino acids long. CDR3 coding DNA: TGTGCCAGCAGTTACTCGACAGGGGGGGGGGGCACTGAAGCTTTCTTT. It translates to CASSYSTGGGGTEAFF.

The rearrangement uses TRBV7-9 and TRBJ2-7; no definite D call. The V gene's germline CDR1 is SEHNR and CDR2 FQNEAQ (reference sequence). The CDR3 extends over 12 amino acids. Deletions cut 5 bases from V and 4 bases from J, with 9 bases between. Written as DNA, the CDR3 is TGTGCCAGCAGCCTCGGGTATTACGAGCAGTACTTC. Protein product: CASSLGYYEQYF.

The rearrangement links TRBV2 to TRBJ1-2; the D gene is possibly TRBD1 (5 bases). The CDR3 is 13 residues long. The germline V gene has CDR1 SNHLY and CDR2 FYNNEI. V was trimmed by 6 bases and J by 8 bases, leaving 16 bases between them. The CDR3 region has the DNA TGTGCCAGCAGCTTACTTGGAGCAGGGGGCTACACCTTC. It is translated as CASSLLGAGGYTF. Based on the CDR3 plus reference TRBV2 and TRBJ1-2, the full variable domain is EPEVTQTPSHQVTQMGQEVILRCVPISNHLYFYWYRQILGQKVEFLVSFYNNEISEKSEIFDDQFSVERPDGSNFTLKIRSTKLEDSAMYFCASSLLGAGGYTFGSGTRLTVV.

The chain combines TRBV6-2 or TRBV6-3 with TRBJ2-7; a weak D match, TRBD1 (6 bases). The CDR3 spans 16 residues. Germline V lookup: CDR1 MNHEY, CDR2 SVGEGT. The V end lost 2 bases, the J end lost 3 bases, and 17 bases lay between the germline ends. CDR3: CASSYAPVRGNYEQYF. The CDR3 DNA sequence: TGTGCCAGCAGTTACGCCCCCGTCAGGGGAAACTACGAGCAGTACTTC.

The chain has TRBV11-2 and TRBJ2-7; D might be TRBD1 (6 bases). The germline V gene encodes CDR1 SGHAT and CDR2 FQNNGV. The germline V and J ends were trimmed by 3 bases and 3 bases, with 21 bases remaining between them. This CDR3 has 17 residues. This chain's CDR3 is CASSFHSTGQLSYEQYF. The CDR3 coding sequence is TGTGCCAGCAGCTTCCACTCGACAGGTCAGTTAAGCTACGAGCAGTACTTC.

The table lists this clonotype with many counts. The V gene is TRBV2, the J gene TRBJ1-1, with 9 bases identical to TRBD1. There are 14 residues in the CDR3. After removal of 4 bases from V and 3 bases from J, the junction contained 3 bases not matched to a gene. CDR1 is SNHLY, CDR2 FYNNEI, per germline. The chain's CDR3 is CASSVGTGHTEAFF. The DNA of the CDR3 is TGTGCCAGCAGTGTAGGGACAGGGCACACTGAAGCTTTCTTT. Drawing the rest from reference TRBV2 and TRBJ1-1, the complete variable domain is EPEVTQTPSHQVTQMGQEVILRCVPISNHLYFYWYRQILGQKVEFLVSFYNNEISEKSEIFDDQFSVERPDGSNFTLKIRSTKLEDSAMYFCASSVGTGHTEAFFGQGTRLTVV.

This clonotype has a count of ten or more. The gene calls are TRBV7-8 and TRBJ1-1, with no clear D. The CDR3 covers 13 residues. Per germline, CDR1 SGHVS and CDR2 FQNEAQ. Between the trimmed V and J ends, which lost 5 bases and 0 bases, there was a span of 7 bases. The CDR3 spells CASSPQVNTEAFF. In DNA form, the CDR3 reads TGTGCCAGCAGCCCCCAGGTGAACACTGAAGCTTTCTTT.